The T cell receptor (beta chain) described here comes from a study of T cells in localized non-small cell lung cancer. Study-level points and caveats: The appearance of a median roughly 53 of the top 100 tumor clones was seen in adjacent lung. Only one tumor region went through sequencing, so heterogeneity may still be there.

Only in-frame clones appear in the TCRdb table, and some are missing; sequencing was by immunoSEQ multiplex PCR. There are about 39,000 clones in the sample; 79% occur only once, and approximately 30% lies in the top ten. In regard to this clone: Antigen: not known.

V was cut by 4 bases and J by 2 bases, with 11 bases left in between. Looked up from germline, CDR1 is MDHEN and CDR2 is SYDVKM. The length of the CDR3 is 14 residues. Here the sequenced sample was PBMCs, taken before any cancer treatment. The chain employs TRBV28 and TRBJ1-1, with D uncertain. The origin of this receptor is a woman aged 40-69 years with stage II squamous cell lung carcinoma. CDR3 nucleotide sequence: TGTGCCAGCAGTTCCCTTTGGAGAAACACTGAAGCTTTCTTT. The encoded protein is CASSSLWRNTEAFF. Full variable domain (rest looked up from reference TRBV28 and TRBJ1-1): DVKVTQSSRYLVKRTGEKVFLECVQDMDHENMFWYRQDPGLGLRLIYFSYDVKMKEKGDIPEGYSVSREKKERFSLILESASTNQTSMYLCASSSLWRNTEAFFGQGTRLTVV.